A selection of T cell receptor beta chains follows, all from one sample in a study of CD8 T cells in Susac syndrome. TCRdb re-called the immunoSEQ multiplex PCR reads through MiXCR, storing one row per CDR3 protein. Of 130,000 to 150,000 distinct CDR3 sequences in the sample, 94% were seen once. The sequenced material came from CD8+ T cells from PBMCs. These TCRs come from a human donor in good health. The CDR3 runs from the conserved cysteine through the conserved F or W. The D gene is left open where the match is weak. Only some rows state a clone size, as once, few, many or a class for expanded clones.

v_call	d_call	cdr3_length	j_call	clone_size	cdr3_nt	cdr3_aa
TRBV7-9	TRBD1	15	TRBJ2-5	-	TGTGCCAGCAGCCCCCCCCGGGACAGGGGAGAGACCCAGTACTTC	CASSPPRDRGETQYF
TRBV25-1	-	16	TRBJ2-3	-	TGTGCCAGCAGTGAATATAAAGTAGCAGCTACAGATACGCAGTATTTT	CASSEYKVAATDTQYF
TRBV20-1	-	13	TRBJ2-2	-	TGCAGTGCTCCACAGGGGAACACCGGGGAGCTGTTTTTT	CSAPQGNTGELFF
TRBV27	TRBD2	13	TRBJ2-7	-	TGTGCCAGCAGGACATACGGGAGGTACGAGCAGTACTTC	CASRTYGRYEQYF
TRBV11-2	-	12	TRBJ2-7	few	TGTGCCAGCAGCTTAACGGCCTACGAGCAGTACTTC	CASSLTAYEQYF
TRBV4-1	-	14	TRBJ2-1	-	TGCGCCAGCAGCCAAGGTCGGAGTAAGGGTGAGCAGTTCTTC	CASSQGRSKGEQFF
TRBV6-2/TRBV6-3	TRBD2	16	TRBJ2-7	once	TGTGCCAGCAGTTATGGGTTGGTAGCGGGACACGACGAGCAGTACTTC	CASSYGLVAGHDEQYF
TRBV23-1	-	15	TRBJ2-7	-	TGCGCCAGCAGTCAATCGGGTAGCGGCAGGGGGTCGCAGTACTTC	CASSQSGSGRGSQYF
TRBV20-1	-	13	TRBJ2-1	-	TGCAGTGCTAGGGCTGGGAACTACAATGAGCAGTTCTTC	CSARAGNYNEQFF
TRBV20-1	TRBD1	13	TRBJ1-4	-	TGCAGTGCTTACAGGGGGAGTAATGAAAAACTGTTTTTT	CSAYRGSNEKLFF
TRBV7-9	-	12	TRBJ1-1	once	TGTGCCAGCAGCCCAGGGTACACTGAAGCTTTCTTT	CASSPGYTEAFF
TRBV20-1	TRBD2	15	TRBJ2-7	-	TGCAGTGCTAGAGATAGGGGACTAGCGGGAGACGAGCAGTACTTC	CSARDRGLAGDEQYF
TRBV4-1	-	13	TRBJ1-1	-	TGCGCCAGCAGCCCAAACACAGGGACAGAAGCTTTCTTT	CASSPNTGTEAFF
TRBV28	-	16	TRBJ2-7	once	TGTGCCAGCAGTTCCCTCTTTGAGGTTCTCTCCTACGAGCAGTACTTC	CASSSLFEVLSYEQYF
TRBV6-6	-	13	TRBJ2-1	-	TGTGCCAGCAGACCCGACCGATACAATGAGCAGTTCTTC	CASRPDRYNEQFF
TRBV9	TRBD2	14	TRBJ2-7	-	TGTGCCAGCAGCGTAGGGCGGGAGGCCTCCGAGCAGTACTTC	CASSVGREASEQYF
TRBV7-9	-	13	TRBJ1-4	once	TGTGCCAGCAGAGGACAGCTTAATGAAAAACTGTTTTTT	CASRGQLNEKLFF
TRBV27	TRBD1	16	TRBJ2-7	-	TGTGCCAGTACGCCGACTTCGGGACAGGGCCTCTACGAGCAGTACTTC	CASTPTSGQGLYEQYF
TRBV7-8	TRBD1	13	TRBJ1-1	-	TGTGCCAGCAGCTTAGACAGGGGCGCTGAAGCTTTCTTT	CASSLDRGAEAFF
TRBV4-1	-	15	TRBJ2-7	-	TGCGCCAGCAGCCAGGCCCGGGAGACTGAGCACGAGCAGTACTTC	CASSQARETEHEQYF
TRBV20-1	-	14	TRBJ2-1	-	TGCAGTGCTGTAGCGGAAATCTCCTACAATGAGCAGTTCTTC	CSAVAEISYNEQFF
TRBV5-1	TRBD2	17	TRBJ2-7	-	TGCGCCAGCAGCTCGAACCCCCTTGGACTAGCGGAGCACGAGCAGTACTTC	CASSSNPLGLAEHEQYF
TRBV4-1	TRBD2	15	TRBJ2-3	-	TGCGCCAGCAGCATGACTAGCGGACCCACAGATACGCAGTATTTT	CASSMTSGPTDTQYF
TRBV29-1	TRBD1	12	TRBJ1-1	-	TGCAGCGTGAACCGGGACAGCCCTGAAGCTTTCTTT	CSVNRDSPEAFF
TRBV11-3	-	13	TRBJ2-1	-	TGTGCCAGCAGCAAACCAGGGGAGGGGCAGCAGTTCTTC	CASSKPGEGQQFF
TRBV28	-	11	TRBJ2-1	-	TGTGCCAGCAGTTTCTTTAGGGAGCAGTTCTTC	CASSFFREQFF
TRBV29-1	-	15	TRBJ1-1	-	TGCAGCGTTGCTATGATAAGGCACACCAACACTGAAGCTTTCTTT	CSVAMIRHTNTEAFF
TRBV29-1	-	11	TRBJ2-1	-	TGCAGCGTTTATCTGAACAATGAGCAGTTCTTC	CSVYLNNEQFF
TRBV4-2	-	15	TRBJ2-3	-	TGTGCCAGCAGCCTTGAAGCGTTGGGCACAGATACGCAGTATTTT	CASSLEALGTDTQYF
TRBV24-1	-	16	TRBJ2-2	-	TGTGCCACCAGTGATTTAGGCAGGGAAAACACCGGGGAGCTGTTTTTT	CATSDLGRENTGELFF
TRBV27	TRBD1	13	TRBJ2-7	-	TGTGCCAGCAGTACCCTACAGGGGCACGAGCAGTACTTC	CASSTLQGHEQYF
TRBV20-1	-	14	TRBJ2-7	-	TGCAGTGCTAGAACGGACCCTAATACCTACGAGCAGTACTTC	CSARTDPNTYEQYF
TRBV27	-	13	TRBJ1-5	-	TGTGCCAGCAGTTTACTGGGAGATCAGCCCCAGCATTTT	CASSLLGDQPQHF
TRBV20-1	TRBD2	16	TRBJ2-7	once	TGCAGTGCTAGAGATATTGAGGCTAGCGGTCACTACGAGCAGTACTTC	CSARDIEASGHYEQYF
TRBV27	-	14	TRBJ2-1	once	TGTGCCAGCAGTTTAGGCCTAGCTGTGAATGAGCAGTTCTTC	CASSLGLAVNEQFF
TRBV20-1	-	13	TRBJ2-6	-	TGCAGTGCCGTCAGCTCTGGGGCCAACGTCCTGACTTTC	CSAVSSGANVLTF
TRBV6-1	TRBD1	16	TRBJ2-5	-	TGTGCCAGCAGAGAATCCTGGACAGGGGGTCAAGAGACCCAGTACTTC	CASRESWTGGQETQYF
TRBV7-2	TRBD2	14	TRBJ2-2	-	TGTGCCAGCAGCCTACTTTCGGGGGGCGGGGAGCTGTTTTTT	CASSLLSGGGELFF
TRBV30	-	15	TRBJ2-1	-	TGTGCCTGGAGTGTAACGGGGAAGTTCCCCGATGAGCAGTTCTTC	CAWSVTGKFPDEQFF
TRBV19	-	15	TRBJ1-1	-	TGTGCCAGTAGTATTTCGAGAGGGGGGAACACTGAAGCTTTCTTT	CASSISRGGNTEAFF
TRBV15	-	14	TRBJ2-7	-	TGTGCCACCAGCTCGAGAGGGGGTTATGGCGAGCAGTACTTC	CATSSRGGYGEQYF
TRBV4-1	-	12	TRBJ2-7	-	TGCGCCAGCAGCCGGCCAGGATTCGAGCAGTACTTC	CASSRPGFEQYF
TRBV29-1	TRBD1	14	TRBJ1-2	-	TGCAGCGTTGTCTTGGACAGGGGTACTTATGGCTACACCTTC	CSVVLDRGTYGYTF
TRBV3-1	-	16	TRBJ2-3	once	TGTGCCAGCAGCCAAGAACCCAGCGGGTGGTCAGATACGCAGTATTTT	CASSQEPSGWSDTQYF
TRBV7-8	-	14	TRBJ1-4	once	TGTGCCAGCACCGCAGCAGGGATCGGAGAAAAACTGTTTTTT	CASTAAGIGEKLFF
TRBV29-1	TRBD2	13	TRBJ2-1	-	TGCAGCGTAGTACTAGCGGACCAGAATGAGCAGTTCTTC	CSVVLADQNEQFF
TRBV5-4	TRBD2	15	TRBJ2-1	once	TGTGCCAGCAGACCCGGGACTAGCAATTACAATGAGCAGTTCTTC	CASRPGTSNYNEQFF